A selection of T cell receptor beta chains follows, all from one sample in a study of control samples from healthy donors and cancer patients. Sequencing was performed with immunoSEQ multiplex PCR; in TCRdb, only in-frame clones are kept and a portion is missing. The data show tens of thousands of clones, about nine tenths seen once. What was sequenced was blood. Receptors originate from a man aged 45-65 years in good health. Each CDR3 is given with its conserved first and last residue.

V	J	CDR3
TRBV19	TRBJ2-2	CASSVQGLLTGELFF
TRBV11-3	TRBJ1-1	CASSPPGRLNTEAFF
TRBV4-2	TRBJ2-7	CASSQEEAAYEQYF
TRBV4-1	TRBJ2-1	CASSQASTSGYNEQFF
TRBV7-8	TRBJ1-2	CASSPVLGVYGYTF
TRBV18	TRBJ1-1	CASSPHGDPSTEAFF
TRBV30	TRBJ2-2	CAWRVGQGSGELFF
TRBV11-3	TRBJ2-1	CASSPRAGGYNEQFF
TRBV30	TRBJ1-4	CAWSPTGTANEKLFF
TRBV5-5	TRBJ1-4	CASSDQTWDRGRYMEKLFF
TRBV15	TRBJ2-7	CATSIRLPGQGSEQYF
TRBV5-4	TRBJ1-2	CASSLPDDFDGYTF
TRBV5-8	TRBJ1-1	CAGGTARSETEAFF
TRBV28	TRBJ1-2	CASSPSAYGYTF
TRBV7-2	TRBJ1-2	CASSLARRESYGYTF
TRBV9	TRBJ2-3	CASSVRRDTQYF
TRBV27	TRBJ2-6	CASSADGGSGANVLTF